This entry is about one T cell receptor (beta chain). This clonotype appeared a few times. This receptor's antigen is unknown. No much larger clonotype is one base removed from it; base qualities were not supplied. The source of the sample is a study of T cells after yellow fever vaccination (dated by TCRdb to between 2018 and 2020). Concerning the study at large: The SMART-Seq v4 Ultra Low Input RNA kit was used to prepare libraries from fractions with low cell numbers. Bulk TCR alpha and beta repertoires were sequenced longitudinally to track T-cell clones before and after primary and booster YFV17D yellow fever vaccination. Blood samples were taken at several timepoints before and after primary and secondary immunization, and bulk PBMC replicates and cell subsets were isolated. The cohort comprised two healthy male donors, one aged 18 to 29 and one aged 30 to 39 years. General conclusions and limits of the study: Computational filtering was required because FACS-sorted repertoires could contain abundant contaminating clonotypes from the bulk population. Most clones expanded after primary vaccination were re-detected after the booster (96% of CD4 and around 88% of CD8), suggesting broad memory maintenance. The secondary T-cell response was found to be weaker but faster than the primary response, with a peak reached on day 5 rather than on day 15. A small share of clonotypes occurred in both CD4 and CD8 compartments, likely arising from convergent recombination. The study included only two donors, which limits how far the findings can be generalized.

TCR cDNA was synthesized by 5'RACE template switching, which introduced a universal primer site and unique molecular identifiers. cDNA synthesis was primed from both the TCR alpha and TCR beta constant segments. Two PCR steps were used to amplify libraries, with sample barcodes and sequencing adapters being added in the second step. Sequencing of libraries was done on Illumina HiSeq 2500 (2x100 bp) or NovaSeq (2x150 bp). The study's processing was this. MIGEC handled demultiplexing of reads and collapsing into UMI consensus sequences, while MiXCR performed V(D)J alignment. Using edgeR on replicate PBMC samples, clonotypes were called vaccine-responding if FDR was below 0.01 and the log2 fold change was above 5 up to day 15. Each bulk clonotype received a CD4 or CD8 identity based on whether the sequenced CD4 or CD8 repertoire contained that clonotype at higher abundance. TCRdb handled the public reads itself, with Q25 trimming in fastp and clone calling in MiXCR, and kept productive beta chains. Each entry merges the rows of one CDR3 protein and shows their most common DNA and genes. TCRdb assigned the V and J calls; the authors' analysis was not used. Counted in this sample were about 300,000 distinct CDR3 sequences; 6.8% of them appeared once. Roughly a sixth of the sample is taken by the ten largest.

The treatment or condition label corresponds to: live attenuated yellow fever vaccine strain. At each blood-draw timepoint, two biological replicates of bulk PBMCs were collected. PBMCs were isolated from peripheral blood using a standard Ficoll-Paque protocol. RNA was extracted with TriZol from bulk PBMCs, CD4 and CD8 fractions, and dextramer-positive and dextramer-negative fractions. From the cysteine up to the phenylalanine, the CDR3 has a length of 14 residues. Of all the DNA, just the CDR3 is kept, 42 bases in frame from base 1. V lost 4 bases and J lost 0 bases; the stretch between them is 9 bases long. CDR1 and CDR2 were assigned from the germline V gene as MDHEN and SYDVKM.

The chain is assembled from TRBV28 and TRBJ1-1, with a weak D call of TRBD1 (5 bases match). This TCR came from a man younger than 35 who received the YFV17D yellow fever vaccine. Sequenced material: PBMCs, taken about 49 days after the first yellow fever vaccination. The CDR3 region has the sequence CASSSPGLNTEAFF. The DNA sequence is TGTGCCAGCAGTTCCCCAGGGCTGAACACTGAAGCTTTCTTT.